This TCR beta chain was profiled in a study of blood T cell repertoires in COVID-19. In the study overall: Nucleic acid was either cDNA or gDNA, and it came from T cells, B-cell-depleted T cells, or PBMCs.

The age range of participants was about 18 to 95 years, with residence in approximately 25 US areas. Self-reported history from a screening survey and questionnaire set each donor's cohort. The CDR3 extends over 16 amino acids. CDR1 SGHNT and CDR2 YYREEE come from the germline V gene (reference sequence). V was clipped by 0 bases and J by 7 bases, with 14 bases between them. Per the study methods: Amplification of reference gene primers provided the estimated nucleated cell counts. Sequencing used immunoSEQ multiplex PCR; TCRdb keeps in-frame clones, though not all of them. The DNA gave D and trimming, while V, J and clone size come from that table. The table lists under 450,000 clones, roughly 87% of them singletons. Only one count was recorded for this clone.

The origin of this receptor is a woman between 45 and 65 years old who had recovered from COVID-19. Sequencing was done on a sample of PBMCs or T cells enriched from blood (not recorded which). V gene TRBV5-4 combines with J gene TRBJ1-6; D possibly corresponds to TRBD1 (6 bases). The CDR3 DNA reads TGTGCCAGCAGCTTGGGAGGGGGTGCGAGAAATTCACCCCTCCACTTT. Translated, it gives CASSLGGGARNSPLHF.